This is a list of T cell receptor beta chains from one sample in a study of technical replicates of blood from a handful of donors. Libraries were prepared by immunoSEQ multiplex PCR; TCRdb keeps only in-frame clonotypes and omits some of them. The table records approximately 81,000 clones, approximately 95% of them present only once. The source material was T cells isolated from PBMCs. The receptors were gathered from a human donor in good health. Both conserved end residues are trimmed from each CDR3. The order of the fields is J gene, V gene, CDR3 protein.

TRBJ1-1 TRBV19 ASSIPTNLEAF
TRBJ1-1 TRBV11-3 ASKQGATEAF
TRBJ2-1 TRBV5-5 ASRPQFSGIPFDEQF
TRBJ1-2 TRBV19 ASSPGLDGYT
TRBJ2-5 TRBV21-1 ASSKAGTGVDFQETQY
TRBJ2-1 TRBV19 ASSIGPGGPPEQF
TRBJ2-7 TRBV4-3 ASSQGTSGNYEQY
TRBJ1-4 TRBV6-5 ASRLDGGNEKLF
TRBJ2-7 TRBV4-2 ASSQPGTSLSEQY
TRBJ1-1 TRBV27 ASSVSGNTEAF
TRBJ2-2 TRBV6-5 ASSWTSGSTGELF
TRBJ1-1 TRBV25-1 ASSGQGNTEAF
TRBJ1-1 TRBV4-2 ASSPGLGDTEAF
TRBJ1-2 TRBV6-1 ASSFDGANYGYT
TRBJ2-3 TRBV6-5 ASSYSRAPIEQY
TRBJ2-1 TRBV7-9 ASSWPFSGRGSVEQF
TRBJ1-1 TRBV7-8 ASSQGTGGMNTEAF
TRBJ1-2 TRBV19 ASSKDREYGYT
TRBJ2-7 TRBV27 ASSIWTGSSYEQY
TRBJ1-6 TRBV30 AWSRGNSPLH
TRBJ2-1 TRBV7-3 ASTVLGANEQF
TRBJ2-7 TRBV27 ASSNRLVGNYEQY
TRBJ2-3 TRBV27 ASSPQGRRTDTQY
TRBJ2-2 TRBV18 ASSPLQGAGGELF
TRBJ1-5 TRBV6-5 ASSSIRGNQPQH
TRBJ2-2 TRBV19 ASSFSGGVTGELF
TRBJ2-5 TRBV19 ASSIGGTNEETQY
TRBJ1-4 TRBV7-2 ASSSTIQGSEKLF
TRBJ1-2 TRBV19 ASSIAASPGYT
TRBJ2-7 TRBV6-5 ASVGTGNYEQY
TRBJ2-7 TRBV19 ASSIRDRVYEQY
TRBJ1-1 TRBV19 ASSKQGPEAF
TRBJ1-3 TRBV19 ASSQYGGSGNTIY
TRBJ1-1 TRBV7-3 ASSSLVHTEAF
TRBJ1-3 TRBV7-3 ASSTTGGIGNTIY